This paragraph covers one TCR beta chain sequence. This clone was detected only a few times. No cognate antigen has been identified for it. No per-base quality is available; no much larger clone lies one base away. The library was produced with the immunoSEQ multiplex PCR assay. For the multiplex PCR, a mixture combining 60 forward primers for TCR Vbeta segments and 13 reverse primers for TCR Jbeta segments was used. The CDR3 region of rearranged TCR beta genes was amplified from genomic DNA by a multiplex PCR assay. On the Illumina HiSeq System, the amplified TCR beta libraries were sequenced as 87-base-pair reads. Turning to the authors' computational methods: In a later analysis, about 80 million unique TCR beta chains were counted across the approximately 670 repertoires, and approximately 11 million of these chains were shared by at least two donors. Raw reads were error-corrected and collapsed into unique sequences by a nearest-neighbor algorithm in which closely related sequences were merged to remove PCR and sequencing errors. To assign V, D and J gene segments, CDR3 sequences were aligned to IMGT reference sequences. For a sequence to be retained, a match of at least six nucleotides was required to both a V gene segment and a J gene segment. Rearrangements were called productive when the CDR3 lacked stop codons and stayed in frame with V and J; all others were non-productive. CDR3 was defined by IMGT convention, running from the second conserved V-encoded cysteine to the conserved J-encoded phenylalanine. The earlier analysis of some 540 of the donors excluded any sequence lacking an unambiguous match to a single V gene segment. In an earlier analysis of a few hundred of the donors, a V segment was called functional when productive rearrangements were above 56.7%, and segregating when the standard deviation between donors exceeded 5%. To diagnose cytomegalovirus status from the catalog of TCR beta chain sequences, a statistical classification framework was built. V and J gene assignment, in a later analysis, came from comparing TCR nucleotide sequences with IMGT/GENE-DB human TR gene sequences. Using the TCRdist pipeline, a later analysis assigned CDR3 sequences along with most-parsimonious VDJ recombination scenarios. A later analysis defined each TCR beta chain by its CDR3 amino acid sequence plus V-gene family, and excluded reads lacking a unique V-gene family. To address suspected cross-contamination and a sequencing artifact, a later analysis removed a few hundred highly shared, low-generation-probability nucleotide sequences. For each public chain, a later analysis derived a clonal expansion index from normalized ranks of inferred template counts within each repertoire. Generation probabilities in a later analysis came from a VDJ recombination model fitted to out-of-frame rearrangements, and those results were checked against IGoR. A later analysis scored TCR-TCR, TCR-HLA and TCR-CMV co-occurrence with hypergeometric tests, applying a repertoire-size bias correction to TCR pairs. A later analysis estimated false discovery rates by permuting HLA or CMV assignments 20 times. In a later analysis, co-occurring TCRs were grouped with DBSCAN, and TCRdist sequence similarity was added when clustering was performed within HLA-allele-positive subsets. Co-occurrence clustering excluded repertoires with fewer than 30,000 or more than 120,000 public chains, plus five with anomalous nucleotide sharing. In TCRdb, the immuneACCESS table is reduced to in-frame sequences with V and J assigned. These tables do not hold every clone; where another copy was compared, an unresolved V gene accounts for under half, and the others remain unexplained. D and trimming were read from the DNA, whereas the V and J calls and clone size are those reported in that table. This sample lists some 160,000 clones; approximately 84% were detected once. The top ten constitute 1% to 1.5% of the sample.

The germline V gene (reference sequence) gives CDR1 as MNHEY and CDR2 as SMNVEV. Reading from cysteine to phenylalanine, the CDR3 counts 15 amino acids. Only the CDR3 part of the read is kept: 45 bases, read in frame from the first base. Deletion took 7 bases off V and 0 bases off J, with a span of 12 bases between the germline ends. The sample originates from a study of cytomegalovirus exposure and HLA in healthy donors (TCRdb year 2017). Context from the whole study: An earlier analysis of some 600 of the donors reported over 250 Gb of sequence data and about 120 million unique TCR beta sequences obtained from approximately 180 million T cells. Around 320 gigabases of sequencing data and approximately 80 million unique TCR sequences were included in an early release covering several hundred HLA-typed donors. Among the approximately 400 genotyped donors, around 79% belonged to the genetic ancestry cluster associated with self-reported Caucasian donors. The study aimed to test whether cataloging public T cell receptors could reveal signatures of past pathogen exposure. The study profiled the T cell repertoires of about 640 subjects by immunosequencing and related them to cytomegalovirus serostatus. A separate validation cohort of 100 to 150 different subjects was used in addition to the roughly 700-subject first cohort. High-throughput TCR immunosequencing, statistical association of individual TCRs with disease status, and machine learning were combined to predict cytomegalovirus infection status. In a later analysis, previously published TCR beta repertoires from more than 500 donors were re-analyzed and high-resolution HLA genotyping was added so that TCR occurrence patterns could be studied. The later analysis used no new phenotypic data to find candidate immune exposures, relying instead on TCR beta sequences and their occurrence across donors. An earlier analysis of around 580 of the donors used high-throughput TCR beta sequencing to judge whether each TCR beta V gene segment behaved as functional or pseudogenic. Donor age, sex, ethnicity and CMV serostatus were collected together with the repertoire data. A later genetic analysis took genome-wide SNP genotypes for about three fifths of the roughly 700 donors and used that subset as a discovery cohort. All discovery cohort repertoires had been generated using a single sequencing platform. HLA typing covered class I and class II loci at four-digit resolution. The number of typed donors differed by locus: about 629-630 for A, B, C, DRB1 and DQB1; 500 to 550 for DQA1; 606 for DPA1; and some 450 for DPB1. Roughly 5 DR-DQ haplotypes were treated as single units for association and clustering because of strong linkage in the cohort. On average, around 230,000 unique TCR beta nucleotide sequences were sequenced per donor among about 400 genotyped donors of the cohort, with roughly 18% of those sequences being non-productive.

Broader findings and caveats from the paper: In a later analysis, several top co-occurrence clusters were reported to appear linked to parvovirus B19, influenza, CMV and Epstein-Barr virus. Sequencing depth was assumed to be roughly uniform across donors in the presence/absence analyses, though that assumption may not hold. Correlated functional status among segregating V segments might reflect linkage disequilibrium, but an unknown experimental factor could not be ruled out. Because counts were too low, about 18 rarely observed V segments, including chromosome 9 orphons, were excluded from the earlier analysis of several hundred of the donors. The sequencing pipeline was judged likely to have produced a cluster of highly shared sequence variants as a technical artifact. Most TCR sequences were seen in very few donors, while some public TCRs were found in many individuals. In the study, some 160 TCR beta chains were listed as associated with cytomegalovirus. When HLA alleles, especially DR and DQ, strongly co-occurred, TCR associations were difficult to assign to individual alleles. The cohort was sequenced for TCR beta chains only, and without alpha or paired-chain data the features that could be detected were limited. A further reported finding was that TCR beta sequences accurately predicted the HLA-A and HLA-B alleles for most subjects in the first cohort. The classifier was reported to diagnose cytomegalovirus status with high specificity and sensitivity in both the original and validation cohorts. A later analysis found that TCR association rates varied across HLA loci, with DRB1 alleles showing the most associated TCRs and HLA-C alleles the fewest. According to a later analysis, most CMV-associated TCR beta chains appeared to be HLA-restricted, and the HLA associations seemed to be driven largely by CMV exposure. According to the authors, the approach could potentially be generalized to other disease states and immunological phenotypes. An association between a missense DCLRE1C variant and V-gene and J-gene trimming of TCR beta chains was found in a later genetic analysis and replicated in an independent cohort. Compared with the approximately 600-donor mean, donors in an Asian-associated ancestry cluster had fewer N-insertions in productive TCRs, according to a later genetic analysis. Because HLA typing was missing for some donors at each locus, association tests included only the typed subset. In a later analysis, HLA-associated TCR beta chains were found to be more clonally expanded and to have lower generation probabilities than equally common non-associated chains. In vitro tests confirmed that three of the cytomegalovirus-associated TCR beta chains recognize cytomegalovirus antigens. Some IMGT-functional V segments, including TRBV6-2 and TRBV6-3, could not be told apart with the 87-base-pair reads, so those segments were excluded. CMV serostatus was the only immune exposure information available for the cohort. Specific HLA alleles were associated with 15,000 to 20,000 TCR beta sequences at a false discovery rate of 0.05 in a later analysis. Broadly in line with IMGT annotations, most TCR beta V segments showed up in productive rearrangements about 87% or about 30% of the time in an earlier analysis of 450 to 600 of the donors.

In total, 666 healthy bone marrow donors made up the cohort. Cohort members were all nominally healthy when sampled, although unrecorded immune exposures were likely present. The donor tested CMV seropositive and was one of the 289 seropositive cohort members. Every donor gave a peripheral blood sample, and the peripheral blood mononuclear cells from that sample were used for TCR beta sequencing. Genomic DNA extraction from the blood cell samples was performed with the Qiagen DNeasy Blood Extraction Kit. The TCR was taken from a man in his fifties or sixties in good health and CMV-seropositive. The sequenced material came from PBMCs. In this chain, TRBV27 is recombined with TRBJ1-4; the D gene cannot be named for sure. The sequence in DNA is TGTGCCAGCACGACTTCGTCTGCAACTAATGAAAAACTGTTTTTT. It translates as CASTTSSATNEKLFF.